The clone carrying this TCR beta chain was counted at least ten times. Its target is unknown. Full-length variable regions came from constant-region reverse primers plus semi-nested Nested Universal Primer A PCR. Using its own MiXCR run on the 5' RACE reads, TCRdb lists one record per CDR3 protein. The profile shows some 64,000 distinct CDR3 sequences, around a fifth of them singletons. The ends were cut back, 4 bases at V and 4 bases at J, with 12 bases in the middle. The CDR3 contains 13 residues. From germline, CDR1 is SGHRS and CDR2 YFSETQ. Study-level points and caveats: Tumor Treg TCRs overlapped most with tumor naive CD4+ cells.

The clonotype originates from a female donor with breast cancer. The sequencing sample was made of memory CD4+ T cells sorted from a lymph node. Noted subset: memory CD4+ T cells, CD4+CD45RO+CD25-. The chain combines TRBV5-1 with TRBJ2-7; D is perhaps TRBD2 (5 bases). CDR3 nucleotides: TGCGCCAGCAGCACCGCGGGCTCGTACGAGCAGTACTTC. Its protein is CASSTAGSYEQYF.